These 8 T cell receptor beta chains were all obtained from the same sample, sequenced in a study of cytomegalovirus exposure and HLA in healthy donors. The PCR made use of 60 Vbeta and 13 Jbeta primers. Repertoires were generated with immunoSEQ multiplex PCR, while TCRdb's copy carries only in-frame clones and drops some. This table has roughly 120,000 clones, around 75% appearing once. Sequences were obtained from PBMCs. The origin of the receptors is a woman in her 30s in good health and CMV-seronegative.

V gene TRBV14 combines with J gene TRBJ2-5; D might be TRBD2 (5 bases). CDR1 is SGHDN and CDR2 is FVKESK in the germline V gene. V was trimmed by 1 base and J by 7 bases, leaving 10 bases between them. CDR3 length: 13 amino acids. The CDR3 sequence is CASSQVQEGTQYF. CDR3 bases: TGTGCCAGCAGCCAAGTCCAAGAGGGGACCCAGTACTTC. The complete variable domain, with remaining parts taken from reference TRBV14 and TRBJ2-5, reads EAGVTQFPSHSVIEKGQTVTLRCDPISGHDNLYWYRRVMGKEIKFLLHFVKESKQDESGMPNNRFLAERTGGTYSTLKVQPAELEDSGVYFCASSQVQEGTQYFGPGTRLLVL.

CDR3: CASSLASPSGRTDTQYF. In nucleotides, the CDR3 is TGTGCCAGCAGCTTAGCATCCCCTAGCGGGAGAACAGATACGCAGTATTTT. This rearrangement joins TRBV7-9 to TRBJ2-3; 10 nucleotides line up with TRBD2. The ends lost 0 bases at V and 3 bases at J; junction bases unmatched: 6. CDR1 is SEHNR, CDR2 FQNEAQ, per germline (reference sequence). This CDR3 comprises 17 residues.

The V and J genes are TRBV29-1 and TRBJ1-3; 7 bases are shared with TRBD1. Trimming at V came to 6 bases and at J to 4 bases, leaving 6 bases not matched to a gene. CDR1 is SQVTM, CDR2 ANQGSEA, per germline. The CDR3 has 13 residues. DNA of the CDR3: TGCAGCGTCCTAACAGGGGACGGAAACACCATATATTTT. Its protein is CSVLTGDGNTIYF.

The CDR3 nucleotides are TGTGCCAGCAGAACGACAGGGCGGTCCGGGGAGCTGTTTTTT. Encoded protein: CASRTTGRSGELFF. The chain uses TRBV27 and TRBJ2-2, with 7 bases fitting TRBD1. CDR3 length equals 14 residues. CDR1 MNHEY and CDR2 SMNVEV come from the germline V gene (reference sequence). Unmatched junction bases numbered 7, after V lost 6 bases and J lost 6 bases.

The chain uses TRBV14 and TRBJ1-2, with a tentative D call TRBD1 (6 bases). Looked up from germline, CDR1 is SGHDN and CDR2 is FVKESK. This CDR3 comprises 14 residues. Between the trimmed V and J ends, which lost 1 base and 6 bases, there was a span of 12 bases. CDR3 DNA sequence: TGTGCCAGCAGCCAAGTATCCGCAGGGGATGGCTACACCTTC. Translation gives CASSQVSAGDGYTF.

DNA for the CDR3: TGTGCCAGCAGACAGGGACAGGGGTTAGCAACTGAAGCTTTCTTT. It specifies CASRQGQGLATEAFF. V is TRBV28 and J is TRBJ1-1; 10 positions match TRBD1. CDR1 and CDR2 from the germline V gene are MDHEN and SYDVKM. CDR3 length: 15 amino acids. V gave up 6 bases and J gave up 5 bases; unmatched junction bases: 9.

V and J are TRBV6-6 and TRBJ2-7, with D possibly matching TRBD2 (6 bases). CDR3 length: 16 residues. The V and J ends lost 0 bases and 4 bases respectively, with 16 bases between them. Germline CDR1 is MNHNY and CDR2 is SVGAGI (reference sequence). CDR3 sequence (DNA): TGTGCCAGCAGTTACTCGGAGGGGCTTTATTCGTACGAGCAGTACTTC. It is translated as CASSYSEGLYSYEQYF.

CDR3: CASSRKGDRGRVTEAFF. DNA for the CDR3: TGCGCCAGCAGTCGGAAAGGGGACAGGGGGCGAGTAACTGAAGCTTTCTTT. This sequence joins TRBV4-3 and TRBJ1-1, with 12 bases matching TRBD1. J gave up 5 bases and V 6 bases, and 13 bases lay outside the gene matches. The germline CDR1 and CDR2 sequences are LGHNA and YSLEER. This CDR3 comprises 17 residues.